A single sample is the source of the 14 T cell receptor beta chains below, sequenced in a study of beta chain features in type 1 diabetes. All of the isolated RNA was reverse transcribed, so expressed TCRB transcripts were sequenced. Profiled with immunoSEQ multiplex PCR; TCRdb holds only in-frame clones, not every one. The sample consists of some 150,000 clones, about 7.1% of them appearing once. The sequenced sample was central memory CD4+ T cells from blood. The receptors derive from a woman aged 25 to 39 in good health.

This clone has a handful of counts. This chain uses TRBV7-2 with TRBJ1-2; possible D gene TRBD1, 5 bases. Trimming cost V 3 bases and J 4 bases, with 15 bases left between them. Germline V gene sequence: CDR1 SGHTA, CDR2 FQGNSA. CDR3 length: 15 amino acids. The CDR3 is CASSFQYGGGYGYTF. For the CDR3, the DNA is TGTGCCAGCAGCTTCCAATATGGGGGGGGCTATGGCTACACCTTC.

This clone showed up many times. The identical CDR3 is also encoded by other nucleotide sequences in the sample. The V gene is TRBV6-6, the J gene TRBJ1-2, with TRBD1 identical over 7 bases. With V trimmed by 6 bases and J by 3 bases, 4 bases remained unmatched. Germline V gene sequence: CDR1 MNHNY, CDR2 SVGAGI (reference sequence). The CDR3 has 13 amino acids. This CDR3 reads CASSPTGDYGYTF. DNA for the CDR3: TGTGCCAGCAGCCCAACAGGGGACTATGGCTACACCTTC.

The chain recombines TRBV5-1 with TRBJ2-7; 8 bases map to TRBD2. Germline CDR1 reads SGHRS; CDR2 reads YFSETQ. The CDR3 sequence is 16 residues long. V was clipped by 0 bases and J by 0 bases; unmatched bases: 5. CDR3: CASSLVVGTSSYEQYF. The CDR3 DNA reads TGCGCCAGCAGCTTGGTCGTGGGGACTAGCTCCTACGAGCAGTACTTC. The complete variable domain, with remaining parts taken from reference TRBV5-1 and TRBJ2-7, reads KAGVTQTPRYLIKTRGQQVTLSCSPISGHRSVSWYQQTPGQGLQFLFEYFSETQRNKGNFPGRFSGRQFSNSRSEMNVSTLELGDSALYLCASSLVVGTSSYEQYFGPGTRLTVT.

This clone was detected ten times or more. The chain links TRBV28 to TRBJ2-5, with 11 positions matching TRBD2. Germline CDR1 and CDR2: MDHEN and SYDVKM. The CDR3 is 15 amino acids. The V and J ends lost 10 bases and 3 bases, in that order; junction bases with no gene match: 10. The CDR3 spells CATRVAGGPEETQYF. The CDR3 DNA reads TGTGCCACCAGAGTAGCGGGAGGGCCGGAAGAGACCCAGTACTTC.

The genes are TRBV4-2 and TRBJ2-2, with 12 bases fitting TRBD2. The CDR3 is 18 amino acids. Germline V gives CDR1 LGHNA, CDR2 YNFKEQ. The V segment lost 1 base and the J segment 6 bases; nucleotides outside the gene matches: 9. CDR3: CASSQARGPSGRAGELFF. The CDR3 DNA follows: TGTGCCAGCAGCCAAGCTAGGGGGCCTAGCGGGAGGGCCGGGGAGCTGTTTTTT.

CDR3 region: CASSSRGANVLTF. The CDR3 DNA sequence: TGTGCCAGCAGCTCTAGGGGCGCCAACGTCCTGACTTTC. The chain recombines TRBV7-3 with TRBJ2-6, with TRBD1 as a possible D gene (5 bases). This CDR3 contains 13 residues. Trimming took 4 bases from V and 7 from J, leaving 8 bases between them. Germline V gene sequence: CDR1 SGHTA, CDR2 FQGTGA.

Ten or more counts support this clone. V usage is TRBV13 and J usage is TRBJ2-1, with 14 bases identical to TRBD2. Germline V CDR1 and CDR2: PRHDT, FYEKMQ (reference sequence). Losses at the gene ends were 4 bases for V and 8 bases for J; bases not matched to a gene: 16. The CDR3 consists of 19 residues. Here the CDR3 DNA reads TGTGCCAGCAGCTCCGTGACTAGCGGGAGGGGCGGTGGTGTATATGAGCAGTTCTTC. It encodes CASSSVTSGRGGGVYEQFF.

The CDR3 nucleotides read TGTGCCAGCGCCGGGAAAAGCAATCAGCCCCAGCATTTT. This sequence encodes CASAGKSNQPQHF. The V call is TRBV27, the J call TRBJ1-5; D ambiguous. The ends were cut back, 8 bases at V and 1 base at J, with 9 bases in the middle. Per the germline V gene, CDR1 is MNHEY and CDR2 is SMNVEV (reference sequence). The CDR3 runs 13 residues.

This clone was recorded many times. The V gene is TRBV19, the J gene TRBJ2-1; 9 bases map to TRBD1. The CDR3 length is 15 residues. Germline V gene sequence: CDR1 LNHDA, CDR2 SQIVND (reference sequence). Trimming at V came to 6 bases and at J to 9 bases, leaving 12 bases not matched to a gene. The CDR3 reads CASRPPGQGHGEQFF. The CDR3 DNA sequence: TGTGCCAGTAGACCTCCGGGACAGGGTCATGGTGAGCAGTTCTTC. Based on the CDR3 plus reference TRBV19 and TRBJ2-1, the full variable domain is DGGITQSPKYLFRKEGQNVTLSCEQNLNHDAMYWYRQDPGQGLRLIYYSQIVNDFQKGDIAEGYSVSREKKESFPLTVTSAQKNPTAFYLCASRPPGQGHGEQFFGPGTRLTVL.

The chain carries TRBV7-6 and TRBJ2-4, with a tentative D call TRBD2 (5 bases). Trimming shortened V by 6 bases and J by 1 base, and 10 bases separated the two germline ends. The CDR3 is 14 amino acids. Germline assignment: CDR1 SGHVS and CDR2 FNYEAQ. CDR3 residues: CASSPDWAKNIQYF. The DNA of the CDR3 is TGTGCCAGCAGTCCGGACTGGGCCAAAAACATTCAGTACTTC.

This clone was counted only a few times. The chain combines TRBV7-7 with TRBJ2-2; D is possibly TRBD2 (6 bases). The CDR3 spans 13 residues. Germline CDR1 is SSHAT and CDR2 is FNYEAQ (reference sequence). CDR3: CASPGGETGELFF. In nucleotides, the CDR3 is TGTGCTAGTCCCGGCGGGGAGACCGGGGAGCTGTTTTTT. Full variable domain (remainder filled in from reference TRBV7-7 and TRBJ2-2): GAGVSQSPRYKVTKRGQDVTLRCDPISSHATLYWYQQALGQGPEFLTYFNYEAQPDKSGLPSDRFSAERPEGSISTLTIQRTEQRDSAMYRCASPGGETGELFFGEGSRLTVL.

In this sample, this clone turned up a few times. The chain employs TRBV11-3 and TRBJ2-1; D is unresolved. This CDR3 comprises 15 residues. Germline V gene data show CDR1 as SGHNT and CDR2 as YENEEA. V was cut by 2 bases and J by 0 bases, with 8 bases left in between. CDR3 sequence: CASSLSEDSYNEQFF. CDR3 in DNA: TGTGCCAGCAGCTTAAGCGAGGACTCCTACAATGAGCAGTTCTTC.

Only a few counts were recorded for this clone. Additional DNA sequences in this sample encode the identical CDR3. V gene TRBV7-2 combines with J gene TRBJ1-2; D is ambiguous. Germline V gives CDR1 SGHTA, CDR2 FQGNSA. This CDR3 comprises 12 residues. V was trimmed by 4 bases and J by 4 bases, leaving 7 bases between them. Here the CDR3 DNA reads TGTGCCAGCAGCTCTAACTCCTATGGCTACACCTTC. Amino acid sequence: CASSSNSYGYTF.

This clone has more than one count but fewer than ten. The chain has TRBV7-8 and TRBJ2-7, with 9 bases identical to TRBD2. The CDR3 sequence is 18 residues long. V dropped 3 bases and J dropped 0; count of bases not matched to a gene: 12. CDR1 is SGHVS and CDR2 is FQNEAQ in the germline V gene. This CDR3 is CASSLTPGLAVSSYEQYF. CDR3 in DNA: TGTGCCAGCAGCTTGACGCCGGGACTAGCCGTTAGCTCCTACGAGCAGTACTTC.